The 21 T cell receptor beta chains listed next were all sequenced from one sample in a study of CD8 T cells in ankylosing spondylitis. Via MiXCR, TCRdb re-called the 5' RACE reads, giving one row per CDR3 protein. The sample holds some 400,000 distinct CDR3 sequences; about 20% are singletons and the top ten take about 15%. Study findings and constraints: Eight highly homologous variants made up a TCR beta motif, and this motif appeared characteristic of ankylosing spondylitis blood.

These receptors lack a known antigen. Sequences were obtained from blood, either unsorted or a sorted T cell fraction (not recorded which). All receptors derive from a male donor with ankylosing spondylitis.

Only a few counts were recorded for this clonotype. J is TRBJ2-1 and V is TRBV7-2, with 10 bases that match TRBD2. The germline V gene encodes CDR1 SGHTA and CDR2 FQGNSA. V shed 3 bases, J shed 0 bases, and the junction held 11 bases outside the gene matches. This CDR3 has 19 amino acids. Written as DNA, the CDR3 is TGTGCCAGCAGCTTTAGGCTAGCGGGAGCCCCGAGCTCCTACAATGAGCAGTTCTTC. Amino acid sequence: CASSFRLAGAPSSYNEQFF.

The CDR3 here is CSAYTGLANEQYF. The CDR3 coding sequence is TGCAGTGCTTATACGGGACTAGCGAACGAGCAGTACTTC. The chain employs TRBV20-1 and TRBJ2-7; TRBD2 aligns across 10 bases. V gave up 5 bases and J gave up 5 bases; unmatched junction bases: 6. Germline V gene data show CDR1 as DFQATT and CDR2 as SNEGSKA (reference sequence). CDR3 length: 13 residues.

The chain employs TRBV12-3 or TRBV12-4 and TRBJ1-1, with D unresolved. The CDR3 extends over 12 amino acids. Trimming left V 2 bases short and J 5 bases short, with 6 bases between. CDR3 in amino acids: CASSLLRTEAFF. As DNA, the CDR3 is TGTGCCAGCAGTTTACTAAGGACTGAAGCTTTCTTT.

The chain is built from TRBV30 and TRBJ1-1; TRBD1 is a possible D gene (6 bases). The CDR3 sequence is 11 residues long. Trimming took off 4 bases at V and 11 bases at J, with 14 bases between the two ends. The germline CDR1 and CDR2 sequences are GTSNPN and SVGIG (reference sequence). CDR3 residues: CAWKGTIEAFF. In DNA, the CDR3 is TGTGCCTGGAAGGGGACAATCGAGGCTTTCTTT.

This rearrangement joins TRBV5-1 to TRBJ2-1; 7 positions match TRBD1. The V gene's germline CDR1 is SGHRS and CDR2 YFSETQ. The V and J ends lost 0 bases and 3 bases, in that order; junction bases with no gene match: 9. The CDR3 runs 17 residues. The CDR3 sequence: CASSLEGGPTYYNEQFF. In DNA form, the CDR3 reads TGCGCCAGCAGCTTGGAAGGGGGCCCCACCTACTACAATGAGCAGTTCTTC.

This clonotype showed up just a few times. The chain carries TRBV5-1 and TRBJ2-2; 9 bases line up with TRBD1. Losses at the gene ends were 1 base for V and 4 bases for J; bases not matched to a gene: 11. This CDR3 contains 18 residues. Germline V gives CDR1 SGHRS, CDR2 YFSETQ. For the CDR3, the DNA is TGCGCCAGCAGCTTGACTCCGGGACAGGGAGGAAGCACCGGGGAGCTGTTTTTT. This encodes CASSLTPGQGGSTGELFF.

This clonotype has just a few counts. The genes are TRBV7-2 and TRBJ1-6; the D is unclear. The CDR3 spans 17 residues. Trimming removed 5 bases from V and 4 bases from J, with 18 bases in between. Germline loops: CDR1 SGHTA, CDR2 FQGNSA. Written as DNA, the CDR3 is TGTGCCAGCAGCCGACTCCGGGATACATCGTATAATTCACCCCTCCACTTT. Amino acid sequence: CASSRLRDTSYNSPLHF.

The chain joins TRBV5-1 to TRBJ1-3; 7 nucleotides align to TRBD1. Looked up from germline, CDR1 is SGHRS and CDR2 is YFSETQ. The CDR3 consists of 15 residues. J lost 4 bases, V lost 5 bases, and 9 bases had no gene match. The CDR3 loop is CASSTGGTAGNTIYF. CDR3 nucleotides: TGCGCCAGCAGTACCGGGGGGACAGCCGGAAACACCATATATTTT.

V is TRBV5-1 and J is TRBJ2-7, with D hard to call. Germline-derived CDR1 and CDR2 are SGHRS and YFSETQ. V was cut by 4 bases and J by 4 bases, with 15 bases left in between. This CDR3 contains 14 residues. CDR3 sequence reads: CASSADGSPYEQYF. CDR3 nucleotide sequence: TGCGCCAGCAGCGCGGACGGCAGTCCATACGAGCAGTACTTC. Filled out from reference TRBV5-1 and TRBJ2-7, the complete variable domain reads KAGVTQTPRYLIKTRGQQVTLSCSPISGHRSVSWYQQTPGQGLQFLFEYFSETQRNKGNFPGRFSGRQFSNSRSEMNVSTLELGDSALYLCASSADGSPYEQYFGPGTRLTVT.

V is TRBV3-1 and J is TRBJ1-2, with TRBD1 matching 7 bases. The germline CDR1 and CDR2 sequences are LGHDT and YNNKEL (reference sequence). Unmatched junction bases numbered 5, after V lost 5 bases and J lost 2 bases. This CDR3 comprises 14 residues. CDR3 sequence reads: CASSGDRTNYGYTF. The CDR3 nucleotides read TGTGCCAGCAGCGGGGACAGAACAAACTATGGCTACACCTTC.

This rearrangement joins TRBV25-1 to TRBJ2-3, with 9 bases aligning to TRBD2. The V and J ends lost 5 bases and 5 bases, in that order; junction bases with no gene match: 5. This CDR3 is 14 amino acids long. The germline V gene has CDR1 MGHDK and CDR2 SYGVNS. Written as DNA, the CDR3 is TGTGCCAGCAGTCTTAGCGGGGGCCTAGATACGCAGTATTTT. Translating gives CASSLSGGLDTQYF.

The chain couples TRBV4-2 to TRBJ2-5, with 14 positions matching TRBD2. The CDR3 is 18 residues long. CDR1 is LGHNA, CDR2 YNFKEQ, per germline. V gave up 4 bases and J gave up 1 base; unmatched junction bases: 8. The DNA of the CDR3 is TGTGCCAGCAGCCTGGGACTAGCGGGAGTAGGACTCCAAGAGACCCAGTACTTC. Its protein product is CASSLGLAGVGLQETQYF.

CDR3 nucleotide sequence: TGTGCCAGCAGCTCACGGCGGGTGCGGGAGACCGGGGAGCTGTTTTTT. Translated, it gives CASSSRRVRETGELFF. The rearrangement links TRBV7-3 to TRBJ2-2, with 7 bases fitting TRBD2. Germline assignment: CDR1 SGHTA and CDR2 FQGTGA. V dropped 4 bases and J dropped 5; count of bases not matched to a gene: 10. This CDR3 has 16 residues.

This clonotype turned up a few times. This chain connects TRBV30 to TRBJ1-1; 9 bases agree with TRBD1. CDR1 is GTSNPN and CDR2 is SVGIG in the germline V gene (reference sequence). The CDR3 covers 12 residues. V lost 3 bases to trimming and J lost 8 bases; unmatched junction nucleotides: 4. The CDR3 reads CAWSFGQGEAFF. The DNA of the CDR3 is TGTGCCTGGAGCTTCGGACAGGGGGAAGCTTTCTTT.

This clonotype was detected ten times or more. The genes are TRBV4-3 and TRBJ2-7; D not certain. This CDR3 region has 15 residues. Trimming removed 0 bases from V and 2 bases from J, with 11 bases in between. Germline CDR1 is LGHNA and CDR2 is YSLEER. CDR3 coding DNA: TGCGCCAGCAGCCAAGATCAGGTATCGGCCTACGAGCAGTACTTC. It translates to CASSQDQVSAYEQYF.

This clonotype was seen only a few times. V is TRBV6-1 and J is TRBJ2-7; 7 bases fit TRBD1. The V gene's germline CDR1 is MNHNS and CDR2 SASEGT. The V gene end was trimmed by 5 bases and the J gene end by 2 bases; junction bases not matched to a gene: 15. This CDR3 has 17 amino acids. The CDR3 is CASSRQGPWIPTYEQYF. The CDR3, as DNA: TGTGCCAGCAGTCGACAGGGTCCATGGATACCAACCTACGAGCAGTACTTC.

The chain joins TRBV4-2 to TRBJ2-1; a weak D match, TRBD2 (6 bases). The CDR3 runs to 16 residues. Trimming cost V 4 bases and J 1 base, with 14 bases left between them. The germline CDR1 and CDR2 sequences are LGHNA and YNFKEQ. This CDR3 reads CASSPQAGRSYNEQFF. The DNA of the CDR3 is TGTGCCAGCAGCCCCCAAGCGGGCCGGTCCTACAATGAGCAGTTCTTC.

The V gene is TRBV6-6, the J gene TRBJ1-4; D is unclear. Germline CDR1 reads MNHNY; CDR2 reads SVGAGI (reference sequence). The CDR3 is 13 residues long. Trimming stripped 6 bases from V and 3 bases from J, with 8 bases between. DNA for the CDR3: TGTGCCAGCAGGGGCTCGGCTAATGAAAAACTGTTTTTT. Translated: CASRGSANEKLFF.

The table lists this clonotype with a few counts. The chain employs TRBV20-1 and TRBJ2-7; 7 nucleotides line up with TRBD1. The CDR3 loop spans 15 amino acids. Germline V gene sequence: CDR1 DFQATT, CDR2 SNEGSKA (reference sequence). V lost 6 bases, J lost 4 bases, and 15 bases stayed unmatched. The CDR3 DNA reads TGCAGTGCCGCTGGACGAGGGGGCGTTATGTACGAGCAGTACTTC. Its translation is CSAAGRGGVMYEQYF.

The DNA for the CDR3 is TGTGCCAGCAGCTTAATCCCGCAGGATCACTCACCCCTCCACTTT. Its protein is CASSLIPQDHSPLHF. The V gene is TRBV7-9, the J gene TRBJ1-6; D unresolved. Germline CDR1 SEHNR, CDR2 FQNEAQ (reference sequence). This CDR3 comprises 15 residues. Trimming pared 2 bases from V and 10 bases from J, leaving 15 bases between.

This clonotype showed up just a few times. J is TRBJ1-3 and V is TRBV14, with D maybe TRBD1 (5 bases). CDR1 SGHDN and CDR2 FVKESK come from the germline V gene. The CDR3 runs to 15 residues. V lost 5 bases to trimming and J lost 5 bases, with 16 bases between them. In nucleotides, the CDR3 is TGTGCCAGCAGCACTCTAGGGGCGCGAAGAAACACCATATATTTT. It specifies CASSTLGARRNTIYF. Full variable domain (remainder filled in from reference TRBV14 and TRBJ1-3): EAGVTQFPSHSVIEKGQTVTLRCDPISGHDNLYWYRRVMGKEIKFLLHFVKESKQDESGMPNNRFLAERTGGTYSTLKVQPAELEDSGVYFCASSTLGARRNTIYFGEGSWLTVV.